The source of this TCR beta chain is a study of cytomegalovirus exposure and HLA in healthy donors (TCRdb year 2017). Describing the broader study: An earlier analysis of roughly 570 of the donors reported approximately 260 Gb of sequence data and around 100 million unique TCR beta sequences obtained from roughly 180 million T cells. Along with the approximately 700-subject first cohort, a separate validation cohort of 120 different subjects was used. A later genetic analysis took genome-wide SNP genotypes for about three fifths of the roughly 700 donors and used that subset as a discovery cohort. A later analysis re-analyzed previously published TCR beta repertoires from hundreds of donors and added high-resolution HLA genotyping to study TCR occurrence patterns. Using immunosequencing, the study profiled T cell repertoires from 666 subjects and related those repertoires to cytomegalovirus serostatus. Donor age, sex, ethnicity and CMV serostatus were compiled together with the repertoire data. The study combined high-throughput TCR immunosequencing, statistical association of individual TCRs with disease status, and machine learning to predict cytomegalovirus infection status. Across around 400 genotyped donors of the cohort, an average of roughly 250,000 unique TCR beta nucleotide sequences per donor were sequenced, and around 20% of those sequences were non-productive. The genetic ancestry cluster associated with self-reported Caucasian donors included around four fifths of the approximately 410 genotyped donors. Rather than using new phenotypic data, the later analysis identified candidate immune exposures from TCR beta sequences and from how often those sequences occurred across donors. To decide whether each TCR beta V gene segment behaved as functional or pseudogenic, an earlier analysis of approximately 600 of the donors relied on high-throughput TCR beta sequencing. HLA typing covered class I and class II loci at four-digit resolution. The number of donors typed differed by locus, with roughly 620-640 for A, B, C, DRB1 and DQB1, around 560 for DQA1, about 610 for DPA1, and 450 to 480 for DPB1. All discovery cohort repertoires had been generated on a single sequencing platform. About 280 gigabases of sequencing data and tens of millions of unique TCR sequences made up an early release that covered approximately 700 HLA-typed donors. The aim of the study was to test whether cataloging public T cell receptors could identify signatures of past pathogen exposure. Four to six DR-DQ haplotypes were handled as single units for association and clustering, since linkage in the cohort was strong. Results the study describes overall, beyond this receptor: The classifier was reported to diagnose cytomegalovirus status with high specificity and sensitivity in both the original and validation cohorts. In the study, around 160 TCR beta chains were listed as associated with cytomegalovirus. Presence/absence analyses assumed roughly uniform sequencing depth across donors, an assumption that may not hold. A group of highly shared sequence variants was considered likely to be a technical artifact of the sequencing pipeline. For the cohort, immune exposure information was limited to CMV serostatus. Linkage disequilibrium might explain the correlated functional status among segregating V segments, but an unknown experimental factor could not be excluded. In a later analysis, HLA-associated TCR beta chains were found to be more clonally expanded and to have lower generation probabilities than equally common non-associated chains. Because HLA typing was unavailable for some donors at each locus, only the typed subset was used in association tests. According to a later analysis, parvovirus B19, influenza, CMV and Epstein-Barr virus appeared linked to several top co-occurrence clusters. Most TCR sequences were observed very rarely across donors, whereas some public TCRs were present in many individuals. The authors suggested that the approach could potentially be extended to other disease states and immunological phenotypes. V-gene and J-gene trimming of TCR beta chains was associated with a missense DCLRE1C variant in a later genetic analysis, and the association was replicated in an independent cohort. A further reported finding was that TCR beta sequences accurately predicted the HLA-A and HLA-B alleles for most subjects in the first cohort. Because the 87-base-pair reads could not distinguish some IMGT-functional V segments, including TRBV6-2 and TRBV6-3, those segments were excluded. At a false discovery rate of 0.05, a later analysis linked about 16,000 TCR beta sequences to specific HLA alleles. In a later analysis, TCR association rates were found to vary across HLA loci, with the most associated TCRs seen for DRB1 alleles and the fewest for HLA-C alleles. Broadly in line with IMGT annotations, most TCR beta V segments showed up in productive rearrangements about 87% or about 30% of the time in an earlier analysis of under 700 of the donors. In a later genetic analysis, fewer N-insertions in productive TCRs were reported among donors in an Asian-associated ancestry cluster than the approximately 710-donor mean. Because counts were too low, roughly 17 rarely observed V segments, including chromosome 9 orphons, were left out of the earlier analysis of about 620 of the donors. In vitro tests confirmed that a few of the cytomegalovirus-associated TCR beta chains recognize cytomegalovirus antigens. The cohort was sequenced for TCR beta chains only, and without alpha or paired-chain data the features that could be detected were limited. When HLA alleles, especially DR and DQ, strongly co-occurred, TCR associations were difficult to assign to individual alleles. According to a later analysis, most CMV-associated TCR beta chains appeared to be HLA-restricted, and the HLA associations seemed to be driven largely by CMV exposure.

Library method: the immunoSEQ multiplex PCR assay. A mixture of 60 forward primers for TCR Vbeta segments and 13 reverse primers for TCR Jbeta segments was used in the multiplex PCR. A multiplex PCR assay on genomic DNA amplified the CDR3 region of rearranged TCR beta genes. Amplified TCR beta libraries were sequenced as 87-base-pair reads on the Illumina HiSeq System. The study's own analysis went as follows. A later analysis counted some 80 million unique TCR beta chains across the 666 repertoires, and roughly 9.9 million of these chains were shared by at least two donors. To remove PCR and sequencing errors, raw reads were error-corrected and collapsed into unique sequences using a nearest-neighbor algorithm that merged closely related sequences. To assign V, D and J gene segments, CDR3 sequences were aligned to IMGT reference sequences. For a sequence to be retained, at least a six-nucleotide match to both a V gene segment and a J gene segment was required. A rearrangement was called productive if the CDR3 had no stop codons and remained in frame with V and J, and every other rearrangement was called non-productive. CDR3 was defined according to IMGT convention as the region running from the second conserved V-encoded cysteine to the conserved J-encoded phenylalanine. Sequences without an unambiguous match to a single V gene segment were excluded from the earlier analysis of almost 600 of the donors. An earlier analysis of 587 of the donors called V segments functional above 56.7% productive rearrangements and segregating when the between-donor standard deviation exceeded 5%. To diagnose cytomegalovirus status from the catalog of TCR beta chain sequences, a statistical classification framework was built. A later analysis assigned V and J genes by comparing TCR nucleotide sequences with IMGT/GENE-DB human TR gene sequences. Using the TCRdist pipeline, a later analysis assigned CDR3 sequences along with most-parsimonious VDJ recombination scenarios. In a later analysis, every TCR beta chain was defined by the combination of its CDR3 amino acid sequence and its V-gene family, and reads without a unique V-gene family were dropped. A later analysis removed several hundred highly shared, low-generation-probability nucleotide sequences to deal with suspected cross-contamination and a sequencing artifact. In a later analysis, a clonal expansion index for each public chain was calculated from normalized within-repertoire ranks of inferred template counts. A later analysis computed generation probabilities with a VDJ recombination model fitted to out-of-frame rearrangements, and checked the results against IGoR. In a later analysis, TCR-TCR, TCR-HLA and TCR-CMV co-occurrence was scored with hypergeometric tests, and a repertoire-size bias correction was applied to TCR pairs. To estimate false discovery rates, a later analysis permuted the HLA or CMV assignments 20 times. A later analysis grouped co-occurring TCRs with DBSCAN, adding TCRdist sequence similarity when clustering within HLA-allele-positive subsets. For co-occurrence clustering, repertoires with fewer than 30,000 or more than 120,000 public chains were excluded, along with four to six repertoires with anomalous nucleotide sharing. In its TCRdb copy, this immuneACCESS table keeps in-frame sequences only and misses some clones. Where compared with another copy, unresolved V genes explain less than half of these, and the others have no known cause. The D gene and trimming were derived from the DNA, and the V and J assignments and clone size from that table. This sample gives approximately 41,000 clones in total; around 85% of them show up just once. The ten largest clonotypes hold about 2.5% of the sample.

In total, 630 or so healthy bone marrow donors made up the cohort. Cohort members were all nominally healthy when sampled, although unrecorded immune exposures were likely present. The donor was CMV seronegative and belonged to the group of 350 to 400 seronegative cohort members. Each donor provided a peripheral blood sample, and peripheral blood mononuclear cells were used for TCR beta sequencing. The Qiagen DNeasy Blood Extraction Kit was used to extract genomic DNA from the blood cell samples. This clone was picked up one time. Its antigen is not yet known. No base-level quality is on record; no much larger clone is a single base apart. The CDR3 spans 15 residues, from the cysteine through the phenylalanine. The DNA shown is the 45-base CDR3, in frame from base 1. The germline V gene encodes CDR1 MGHRA and CDR2 YSYEKL. V lost 4 bases and J lost 8 bases, and the count of bases not matched to a germline gene is 8.

The V and J genes are TRBV4-1 and TRBJ1-2; 12 bases in between match TRBD1. The sequencing sample was made of PBMCs. The clonotype was recovered from a man aged 45 to 65 in good health and CMV-seronegative. The DNA sequence reads TGCGCCAGCAGCCGTCCGGGACAGGGGGCGCGGGGCTACACCTTC. It codes for CASSRPGQGARGYTF.